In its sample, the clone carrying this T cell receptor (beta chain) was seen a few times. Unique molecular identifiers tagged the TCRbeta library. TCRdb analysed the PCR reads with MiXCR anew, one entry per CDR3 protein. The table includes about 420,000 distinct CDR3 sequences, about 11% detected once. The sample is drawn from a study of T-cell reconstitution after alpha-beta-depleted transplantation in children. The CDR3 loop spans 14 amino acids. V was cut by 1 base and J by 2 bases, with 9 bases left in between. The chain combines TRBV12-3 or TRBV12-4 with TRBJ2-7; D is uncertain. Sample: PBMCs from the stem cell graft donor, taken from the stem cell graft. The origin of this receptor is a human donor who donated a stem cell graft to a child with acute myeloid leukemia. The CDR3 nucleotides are TGTGCCAGCAGTTTAGGAGGACCAGCCTACGAGCAGTACTTC. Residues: CASSLGGPAYEQYF.